The clone carrying this TCR beta chain was counted between two and nine times. CDR3 size: 16 residues. Trimming shortened V by 5 bases and J by 3 bases, and 20 bases separated the two germline ends. Germline V gene lookup returns CDR1 SGHVS and CDR2 FNYEAQ. This entry is derived from a study of T-cell memory formation after mild COVID-19. From the 5' RACE reads, TCRdb called clonotypes with MiXCR, one entry per CDR3 protein. Here the sample spans 470,000 or so distinct CDR3 sequences, around a sixth being singletons. Sample: PBMCs or a T cell subset sorted from them (not recorded which). The TCR sequence derives from an adult woman who had mild COVID-19 (a few samples of this study predate the infection). Cell type and time point are not known. The chain combines TRBV7-6 with TRBJ2-7; D is perhaps TRBD2 (6 bases). The DNA of the CDR3 is TGTGCCAGCAGCCCCCTCGAGACATTGGACTACTACGAGCAGTACTTC. Translation: CASSPLETLDYYEQYF.